This passage covers 14 T cell receptor beta chains from one sample sequenced in a study of sequential checkpoint blockade in melanoma. Treatment defined: randomized to nivolumab then ipilimumab (arm A) or the reverse (arm B). Here immunoSEQ multiplex PCR was the method, and the copy in TCRdb shows in-frame clones only, minus some. Of fewer than 40,000 clones listed, approximately 91% are singletons. Sequences were derived from CD8+ T cells sorted from blood (inferred from file names), sampled from a patient given nivolumab and ipilimumab in sequence. The receptors originated from a human donor with melanoma.

V and J are TRBV27 and TRBJ2-7, with 11 bases matching TRBD2. Germline V gene data show CDR1 as MNHEY and CDR2 as SMNVEV (reference sequence). This CDR3 has 14 amino acids. With V trimmed by 8 bases and J by 7 bases, 10 bases remained unmatched. The CDR3 here is CASSIAGGSMEQYF. CDR3 nucleotide sequence: TGTGCCAGCTCTATAGCGGGAGGGTCGATGGAGCAGTACTTC.

The chain uses TRBV15 and TRBJ1-4; D is uncertain. The CDR3 runs to 14 residues. V lost 1 base and J 7 bases, leaving 10 bases between the germline ends. Germline CDR1 and CDR2: LNHNV and YYDKDF (reference sequence). The CDR3 DNA is TGTGCCACCAGCAGAGGGAGGACGGCTGAAAAACTGTTTTTT. Its translation is CATSRGRTAEKLFF. The variable domain in full, with the rest retrieved from reference TRBV15 and TRBJ1-4, is DAMVIQNPRYQVTQFGKPVTLSCSQTLNHNVMYWYQQKSSQAPKLLFHYYDKDFNNEADTPDNFQSRRPNTSFCFLDIRSPGLGDTAMYLCATSRGRTAEKLFFGSGTQLSVL.

The chain has TRBV27 and TRBJ1-5; 7 bases agree with TRBD1. V shed 3 bases and J 7 bases; nucleotides not matched to a gene: 6. This CDR3 region has 14 residues. Germline assignment: CDR1 MNHEY and CDR2 SMNVEV (reference sequence). The CDR3 DNA reads TGTGCCAGCAGTTTGACAGGGACGGGGCAGCCCCAGCATTTT. The encoded protein is CASSLTGTGQPQHF.

The CDR3 DNA follows: TGTGCCAGCACCGACAGGGGGCCGGAGACCCAGTACTTC. Its protein is CASTDRGPETQYF. V and J are TRBV2 and TRBJ2-5, with 10 bases that match TRBD1. The CDR3 sequence is 13 residues long. V gave up 7 bases and J gave up 5 bases; unmatched junction bases: 4. The germline V gene encodes CDR1 SNHLY and CDR2 FYNNEI.

The chain has TRBV9 and TRBJ2-1; 10 nucleotides agree with TRBD2. V lost 4 bases, J lost 8 bases, and 15 bases stayed unmatched. This CDR3 is 17 amino acids long. Per germline, CDR1 SGDLS and CDR2 YYNGEE. The CDR3 nucleotides read TGTGCCAGCAGCCCAAGACTAGCGGGTATATTTATCGATGAGCAGTTCTTC. Its protein product is CASSPRLAGIFIDEQFF. Full variable domain (rest looked up from reference TRBV9 and TRBJ2-1): DSGVTQTPKHLITATGQRVTLRCSPRSGDLSVYWYQQSLDQGLQFLIQYYNGEERAKGNILERFSAQQFPDLHSELNLSSLELGDSALYFCASSPRLAGIFIDEQFFGPGTRLTVL.

This chain links TRBV28 with TRBJ2-3; D is perhaps TRBD2 (6 bases). Trimming pared 4 bases from V and 2 bases from J, leaving 10 bases between. There are 14 residues in the CDR3. From germline, CDR1 is MDHEN and CDR2 SYDVKM. DNA of the CDR3: TGTGCCAGCAGTTGGAGGGGAGTCACAGATACGCAGTATTTT. As protein: CASSWRGVTDTQYF.

The count of this clone is one. V gene TRBV27 combines with J gene TRBJ2-2, with D possibly matching TRBD2 (6 bases). This CDR3 spans 14 amino acids. Germline CDR1 is MNHEY and CDR2 is SMNVEV (reference sequence). V was cut by 2 bases and J by 7 bases, with 11 bases left in between. The CDR3 protein is CASSLAGLNGELFF. The CDR3 DNA sequence: TGTGCCAGCAGTTTAGCGGGATTAAACGGGGAGCTGTTTTTT.

The chain is built from TRBV9 and TRBJ1-5; D is perhaps TRBD1 (5 bases). V lost 7 bases to trimming and J lost 7 bases, with 15 bases between them. Germline V gene sequence: CDR1 SGDLS, CDR2 YYNGEE. CDR3 length: 13 residues. The CDR3 region is CASGDSVGQPQHF. The CDR3 DNA sequence: TGTGCCAGCGGGGACTCCGTCGGACAGCCCCAGCATTTT.

On this clone itself: Sequence at one end of the junction differs from germline and may be a read error. The chain combines TRBV9 with TRBJ1-1, with TRBD1 identical over 8 bases. The CDR3 is 14 residues long. CDR1 and CDR2 (germline): SGDLS, YYNGEE. CDR3 nucleotide sequence: TGTGCCAGCAACGTAGCAGGGGGCGGCACTGAAGCTTTCTTT. Protein sequence: CASNVAGGGTEAFF.

This sequence joins TRBV2 and TRBJ2-5, with D perhaps TRBD2 (6 bases). Near its end, the DNA agrees better with TRBJ2-7, so the J call may be wrong. From germline, CDR1 is SNHLY and CDR2 FYNNEI. The CDR3 consists of 14 residues. The CDR3, as DNA: TGTGCCAGCATAGGGTCGGGGGACTCCTACGAGCAGTACTTC. It codes for CASIGSGDSYEQYF.

The chain is built from TRBV6-5 and TRBJ1-2; 8 nucleotides align to TRBD1. The germline CDR1 and CDR2 sequences are MNHEY and SVGAGI. CDR3 length equals 16 residues. V shed 0 bases and J 6 bases; nucleotides not matched to a gene: 9. The CDR3: CASSYSSPQGADGYTF. CDR3 coding DNA: TGTGCCAGCAGTTACTCAAGCCCTCAGGGGGCCGATGGCTACACCTTC.

The CDR3 nucleotides read TGTGCCAGTAGCCCGGGGATCTACGAGCAGTACTTC. Translating it yields CASSPGIYEQYF. This sequence joins TRBV19 and TRBJ2-7; TRBD2 might be the D (5 bases). Trimming stripped 6 bases from V and 3 bases from J, with 9 bases between. The germline V gene encodes CDR1 LNHDA and CDR2 SQIVND (reference sequence). The CDR3 is made up of 12 amino acids.

The V gene is TRBV9, the J gene TRBJ1-2, with D maybe TRBD1 (5 bases). CDR3 size: 12 residues. V shed 6 bases and J shed 7 bases, with 13 bases lying between them. In germline, CDR1 is SGDLS, CDR2 YYNGEE. Here the CDR3 DNA reads TGTGCCAGCACCACCCGCCAGGGTGGCTACACCTTC. This gives the protein CASTTRQGGYTF.

The chain links TRBV9 to TRBJ1-2; D may be TRBD1 (5 bases). The CDR3 consists of 14 residues. The V end lost 0 bases, the J end lost 5 bases, and 11 bases lay between the germline ends. Germline CDR1 and CDR2: SGDLS and YYNGEE. CDR3 amino acids: CASSVAMEGYGYTF. The CDR3 DNA is TGTGCCAGCAGCGTAGCTATGGAGGGGTATGGCTACACCTTC.